The next 13 T cell receptor beta chains were all read from a single sample in a study of T cells in localized non-small cell lung cancer. The method was immunoSEQ multiplex PCR; TCRdb's version includes in-frame clones alone and lacks a portion of them. Of about 7,300 clones listed, under 25% were seen once; the top ten hold roughly 3.9%. The sequences come from lung tumor tissue, collected before any cancer treatment. The source is a man aged 40 to 70 with stage III squamous cell lung carcinoma.

The chain is built from TRBV11-3 and TRBJ1-1; D unclear. The germline V gene encodes CDR1 SGHNT and CDR2 YENEEA. Trimming stripped 3 bases from V and 1 base from J, with 9 bases between. This CDR3 has 14 residues. CDR3 residues: CASSLGAGNTEAFF. The CDR3 nucleotides are TGTGCCAGCAGCTTGGGAGCGGGGAACACTGAAGCTTTCTTT.

V usage is TRBV9 and J usage is TRBJ1-6; 12 bases line up with TRBD1. The V segment lost 4 bases and the J segment 9 bases; nucleotides outside the gene matches: 5. CDR1 is SGDLS, CDR2 YYNGEE, per germline. CDR3 length: 15 residues. Here the CDR3 reads CASSRDRGLGSPLHF. CDR3 DNA: TGTGCCAGCAGCAGGGACAGGGGGCTGGGTTCACCCCTCCACTTT.

This clone showed up just a few times. The genes are TRBV11-3 and TRBJ2-5, with 7 bases aligning to TRBD2. Trimming at V came to 3 bases and at J to 4 bases, leaving 8 bases not matched to a gene. This CDR3 has 15 amino acids. Germline V gene data show CDR1 as SGHNT and CDR2 as YENEEA. The CDR3: CASSLRAGRGETQYF. In DNA, the CDR3 is TGTGCCAGCAGCTTGCGAGCGGGGAGAGGAGAGACCCAGTACTTC.

This chain connects TRBV9 to TRBJ2-1, with 7 bases lining up with TRBD2. The CDR3 length is 16 residues. The junction had 14 bases not matched to a gene; V was cut back by 3 bases and J by 8 bases. From germline, CDR1 is SGDLS and CDR2 YYNGEE. The DNA for the CDR3 is TGTGCCAGCAGCGGAAATCTAGCGGAGGGGTGGGATGAGCAGTTCTTC. This gives the protein CASSGNLAEGWDEQFF.

The chain recombines TRBV28 with TRBJ1-2; TRBD1 aligns across 7 bases. Trimming removed 3 bases from V and 6 bases from J; junction bases left unmatched: 4. CDR1 is MDHEN and CDR2 is SYDVKM in the germline V gene. The CDR3 is made up of 13 amino acids. This CDR3 reads CASSLEGAHGYTF. Here the CDR3 DNA reads TGTGCCAGCAGTTTGGAGGGGGCGCATGGCTACACCTTC.

The chain links TRBV5-1 to TRBJ1-3; D not certain. The CDR3 is made up of 16 amino acids. The V end was cut by 4 bases, the J end by 0 bases, with 14 bases between. Germline CDR1 SGHRS, CDR2 YFSETQ. CDR3 nucleotide sequence: TGCGCCAGCAGCCCGGACGGTTACCCCTCTGGAAACACCATATATTTT. It codes for CASSPDGYPSGNTIYF.

The CDR3: CASRKGPNQPQHF. The CDR3 nucleotides are TGTGCCAGCAGGAAGGGTCCAAATCAGCCCCAGCATTTT. The chain couples TRBV28 to TRBJ1-5; no reliable D call. CDR3 length: 13 amino acids. The germline V and J ends were trimmed by 6 bases and 4 bases, with 10 bases remaining between them. The germline V gene has CDR1 MDHEN and CDR2 SYDVKM.

The sample holds a few counts of this clone. A junction boundary mismatches the germline segment, possibly from a read error. The rearrangement uses TRBV6-8 and TRBJ2-5; perhaps TRBD1 as D (5 bases). CDR1 is MNHGY, CDR2 SAAAGT, per germline. The CDR3 consists of 15 residues. DNA of the CDR3: TGTGCCATCAGTGGACACTCTGGATTCCAAGAGACCCAGTACTTC. This encodes CAISGHSGFQETQYF.

Many counts were recorded for this clone. V usage is TRBV9 and J usage is TRBJ2-3; D unresolved. Trimming took 4 bases from V and 3 from J, leaving 12 bases between them. Looked up from germline, CDR1 is SGDLS and CDR2 is YYNGEE. This CDR3 is 14 amino acids long. The CDR3 region is CASSRKPYTDTQYF. DNA for the CDR3: TGTGCCAGCAGCCGTAAACCGTATACAGATACGCAGTATTTT.

DNA for the CDR3: TGTGCCAGCTCACTAATACAGGGGGGGGCCTACGAGCAGTACTTC. It yields the protein CASSLIQGGAYEQYF. J is TRBJ2-7 and V is TRBV18; perhaps TRBD1 as D (8 bases). This CDR3 region has 15 residues. Germline-derived CDR1 and CDR2 are KGHSH and LQKENI. V was cut by 4 bases and J by 2 bases, with 15 bases left in between.

J is TRBJ2-2 and V is TRBV14, with 9 bases aligning to TRBD1. There are 15 residues in the CDR3. In germline, CDR1 is SGHDN, CDR2 FVKESK. Trimming cost V 7 bases and J 6 bases; bases outside gene matches: 9. The CDR3 region has the DNA TGTGCCAGCAATCTACAGGGGGCATTGGCCGGGGAGCTGTTTTTT. Its protein is CASNLQGALAGELFF.

By its share, this clone is medium-sized. The chain uses TRBV30 and TRBJ2-7, with D perhaps TRBD1 (6 bases). CDR1 and CDR2 (germline): GTSNPN, SVGIG (reference sequence). CDR3 size: 14 residues. V lost 8 bases and J 0 bases, leaving 17 bases between the germline ends. CDR3 bases: TGTGCCGGATCGGCCGGGACATTCTCCTACGAGCAGTACTTC. It is translated as CAGSAGTFSYEQYF.

The genes are TRBV30 and TRBJ2-2; 9 nucleotides match TRBD1. The length of the CDR3 is 15 residues. Germline V gene data show CDR1 as GTSNPN and CDR2 as SVGIG (reference sequence). V shed 5 bases, J shed 7 bases, and the junction held 11 bases outside the gene matches. CDR3 region: CAWGAGTGRGGELFF. The CDR3 DNA is TGTGCCTGGGGAGCAGGGACAGGGCGAGGCGGGGAGCTGTTTTTT.